This passage covers 31 T cell receptor beta chains from one sample sequenced in a study of molecular identifiers for immune sequencing clone quantification. A single record per CDR3 protein comes from TCRdb applying MiXCR to the PCR reads. The sample includes about 320,000 distinct CDR3 sequences, roughly a quarter seen only once; the top ten take around 0.74%. The sequenced sample consisted of naive CD8+ T cells from blood, with Jurkat cell RNA spiked in. Sample subset: FACS-sorted CD8+CD4-CCR7+CD45RA+ naive T cells. The receptors shown here come from a human donor in good health. Some libraries in this study had Jurkat cell RNA spiked in.

In its sample, this clonotype was seen many times. The chain carries TRBV28 and TRBJ2-3; no clear D. Per the germline V gene, CDR1 is MDHEN and CDR2 is SYDVKM. The CDR3 is 11 amino acids. The V end was cut by 3 bases, the J end by 8 bases, with 6 bases between. CDR3 in amino acids: CASSFSTTQYF. DNA of the CDR3: TGTGCCAGCAGTTTCAGTACTACGCAGTATTTT.

This chain joins TRBV29-1 and TRBJ2-2; 7 nucleotides line up with TRBD1. In germline, CDR1 is SQVTM, CDR2 ANQGSEA. The CDR3 is made up of 15 amino acids. V was pared by 1 base and J by 4 bases, with 6 bases of the junction left unmatched. CDR3 sequence: CSVEGRQGPTGELFF. The CDR3, as DNA: TGCAGCGTTGAAGGGAGACAGGGACCCACCGGGGAGCTGTTTTTT.

The gene calls are TRBV4-3 and TRBJ2-7; D is perhaps TRBD2 (6 bases). Germline CDR1 and CDR2: LGHNA and YSLEER. This CDR3 is built from 17 residues. Trimming pared 0 bases from V and 0 bases from J, leaving 15 bases between. The CDR3 sequence: CASSQDTEGLLSYEQYF. The CDR3 DNA reads TGCGCCAGCAGCCAAGATACAGAGGGACTCCTCTCCTACGAGCAGTACTTC.

The chain uses TRBV1 and TRBJ2-6; no DNA check was done on the table's D call, TRBD1. TRBV1 is a documented pseudogene. The CDR3 has 19 amino acids. CDR3 sequence reads: CTSSQTRTETLSGANVLTF. In DNA, the CDR3 is TGCACCAGCAGCCAAACCCGGACAGAAACGCTCTCTGGGGCCAACGTCCTGACTTTC.

To note about this clonotype: Possible read error: a much larger clone is one base away. The gene calls are TRBV29-1 and TRBJ2-5; D unresolved. Germline loops: CDR1 SQVTM, CDR2 ANQGSEA. The CDR3 is 13 amino acids. The germline V and J ends were trimmed by 3 bases and 3 bases, with 11 bases remaining between them. CDR3 sequence: CSVDDVLEETQYF. The CDR3 region has the DNA TGCAGCGTTGACGACGTATTGGAAGAGACCCAGTACTTC.

This clonotype was counted only a few times. The chain employs TRBV28 and TRBJ2-3; a weak D match, TRBD2 (5 bases). Germline V CDR1 and CDR2: MDHEN, SYDVKM. V gave up 6 bases and J gave up 4 bases, with 17 bases separating them. This CDR3 spans 15 amino acids. DNA for the CDR3: TGTGCCAGCAGGGGAGCGCCGGAGCTCGCAGATACGCAGTATTTT. Translated, it gives CASRGAPELADTQYF.

This clonotype has just a few counts. The chain couples TRBV4-3 to TRBJ2-1; 12 bases are a match to TRBD1. Per germline, CDR1 LGHNA and CDR2 YSLEER. CDR3 length equals 15 residues. The V gene end was trimmed by 6 bases and the J gene end by 5 bases; junction bases not matched to a gene: 5. CDR3 sequence reads: CASRQGQGADNEQFF. The CDR3 bases are TGCGCCAGCAGACAGGGACAGGGGGCTGACAATGAGCAGTTCTTC.

This clonotype has only a few counts. The chain carries TRBV19 and TRBJ2-5, with no clear D. CDR1 LNHDA and CDR2 SQIVND come from the germline V gene (reference sequence). CDR3 length: 14 residues. V shed 2 bases and J shed 3 bases, with 10 bases lying between them. CDR3 coding DNA: TGTGCCAGTAGTATAATCATTTCCGAAGAGACCCAGTACTTC. Protein: CASSIIISEETQYF.

This clonotype was observed a handful of times. The rearrangement links TRBV4-3 to TRBJ2-7; 9 bases are a match to TRBD2. The V gene end was trimmed by 0 bases and the J gene end by 1 base; junction bases not matched to a gene: 4. This CDR3 spans 16 amino acids. Per the germline V gene, CDR1 is LGHNA and CDR2 is YSLEER. The CDR3 DNA is TGCGCCAGCAGCCAAGATTGGCTAGCGGGGTCCTACGAGCAGTACTTC. It yields the protein CASSQDWLAGSYEQYF.

The chain recombines TRBV7-6 with TRBJ2-7; D call uncertain. This CDR3 spans 12 amino acids. Germline CDR1 and CDR2: SGHVS and FNYEAQ. V lost 5 bases and J lost 5, with 10 bases in between. CDR3 nucleotides: TGTGCCAGCAGCCAGAATTGGGACGAGCAGTACTTC. Translated: CASSQNWDEQYF.

A note on this clonotype: A much larger clone lies a single base off, so this may be a read error. The chain couples TRBV7-2 to TRBJ2-4; either TRBD1 or TRBD2 may supply D (5 bases each). V was pared by 4 bases and J by 4 bases, with 8 bases between. The length of the CDR3 is 13 residues. CDR1 SGHTA and CDR2 FQGNSA come from the germline V gene. The CDR3 bases are TGTGCCAGCAGCTGGGACCGGAAAAACATTCAGTACTTC. It specifies CASSWDRKNIQYF.

The chain combines TRBV28 with TRBJ2-4, with D maybe TRBD2 (7 bases). CDR1 is MDHEN, CDR2 SYDVKM, per germline. V was cut by 5 bases and J by 0 bases, with 20 bases left in between. The CDR3 runs 18 residues. In DNA form, the CDR3 reads TGTGCCAGCAGTCTCCGCGGGGGCGGCCCACTAGCCAAAAACATTCAGTACTTC. Amino acids: CASSLRGGGPLAKNIQYF.

This clonotype was counted many times. The chain employs TRBV5-5 and TRBJ2-7; possible D gene TRBD1, 7 bases. V was trimmed by 0 bases and J by 5 bases, leaving 15 bases between them. CDR3 length equals 15 residues. In germline, CDR1 is SGHKS, CDR2 YYEKEE (reference sequence). The CDR3 spells CASSLGGGGMDEQYF. In nucleotides, the CDR3 is TGTGCCAGCAGCTTGGGCGGAGGGGGCATGGACGAGCAGTACTTC.

This clonotype was seen a few times. V is TRBV15 and J is TRBJ2-2, with D tentatively TRBD1 or TRBD2 (5 bases each). CDR1 and CDR2 from the germline V gene are LNHNV and YYDKDF (reference sequence). V shed 5 bases and J shed 8 bases, with 12 bases lying between them. The CDR3 has 13 amino acids. The CDR3 protein is CATSGDLSGELFF. The CDR3, as DNA: TGTGCCACCAGCGGGGACCTATCGGGGGAGCTGTTTTTT.

The V and J genes are TRBV27 and TRBJ2-5; D not certain. The CDR3 contains 13 residues. In germline, CDR1 is MNHEY, CDR2 SMNVEV (reference sequence). V was pared by 5 bases and J by 0 bases, with 7 bases between. CDR3 region: CASSPQHQETQYF. In DNA, the CDR3 is TGTGCCAGCAGTCCCCAGCACCAAGAGACCCAGTACTTC.

J is TRBJ2-7 and V is TRBV20-1; 11 positions match TRBD2. The germline CDR1 and CDR2 sequences are DFQATT and SNEGSKA (reference sequence). The CDR3 extends over 13 amino acids. V lost 6 bases and J lost 1; bases outside the gene matches: 2. The CDR3 region is CSARLAGSYEQYF. CDR3 DNA sequence: TGCAGTGCGCGACTAGCGGGGTCCTACGAGCAGTACTTC.

The DNA of the CDR3 is TGCGCCAGCAGCCCGGGGGGGCTAGAAGAGACCCAGTACTTC. Residues: CASSPGGLEETQYF. The chain links TRBV4-1 to TRBJ2-5, with TRBD2 identical over 8 bases. In germline, CDR1 is MGHRA, CDR2 YSYEKL. The CDR3 contains 14 residues. The V and J ends lost 4 bases and 3 bases, in that order; junction bases with no gene match: 4.

In this sample, this clonotype turned up once. A much larger clone lies a single base off, so this may be a read error. CDR3 DNA sequence: TGTGCCAGCAGCGGGTTGGCGGTCAAAAACATTCAGTACTTC. Protein sequence: CASSGLAVKNIQYF. The chain recombines TRBV28 with TRBJ2-4; no reliable D call. V was cut by 6 bases and J by 3 bases, with 12 bases left in between. Germline CDR1 reads MDHEN; CDR2 reads SYDVKM. The CDR3 is made up of 14 amino acids. Together with reference TRBV28 and TRBJ2-4, the CDR3 gives the full variable domain: DVKVTQSSRYLVKRTGEKVFLECVQDMDHENMFWYRQDPGLGLRLIYFSYDVKMKEKGDIPEGYSVSREKKERFSLILESASTNQTSMYLCASSGLAVKNIQYFGAGTRLSVL.

Notes on this clonotype: The junction shows a germline mismatch at one end, possibly a read error. The chain combines TRBV28 with TRBJ2-3; maybe TRBD1 (8 bases). From germline, CDR1 is MDHEN and CDR2 SYDVKM. The CDR3 has 14 residues. The CDR3 coding sequence is TGTGCCAGCAGTGCCACAGGGGGGGCAGATACGCGGTATTTT. Its protein product is CASSATGGADTRYF.

As for this clonotype: This clone may be a read error of a much larger clone one base away. J is TRBJ2-2 and V is TRBV9; D gene ambiguous. CDR1 and CDR2 from the germline V gene are SGDLS and YYNGEE. The CDR3 contains 14 residues. CDR3 DNA: TGTGACAGCAGCGTAGTTGGGGTTCCCGGGGAGCTGTTTTTT. Protein product: CDSSVVGVPGELFF.

The rearrangement links TRBV30 to TRBJ2-7; 12 bases line up with TRBD2. CDR1 is GTSNPN, CDR2 SVGIG, per germline (reference sequence). CDR3 size: 15 residues. J was trimmed by 3 bases and V by 2 bases; bases with no gene match: 5. This CDR3 reads CAWSTGLAGNYEQYF. The CDR3 DNA reads as TGTGCCTGGAGTACAGGACTAGCGGGGAACTACGAGCAGTACTTC.

This clonotype was observed many times. The CDR3 protein is CASSPLAGASYEQYF. CDR3 sequence (DNA): TGTGCCAGCAGCCCATTAGCGGGAGCATCCTACGAGCAGTACTTC. J is TRBJ2-7 and V is TRBV5-4; 9 bases map to TRBD2. J was trimmed by 1 base and V by 4 bases; bases with no gene match: 6. The CDR3 length is 15 residues. CDR1 and CDR2 (germline): SGHNT, YYREEE (reference sequence).

This clonotype was counted between two and nine times. This chain joins TRBV29-1 and TRBJ1-1; D is unresolved. Trimming left V 6 bases short and J 3 bases short, with 11 bases between. The germline gives CDR1 SQVTM, CDR2 ANQGSEA. The CDR3 extends over 12 amino acids. The DNA for the CDR3 is TGCAGCGTGGCGACTAAGGACACTGAAGCTTTCTTT. It specifies CSVATKDTEAFF.

This clonotype showed up just a few times. The genes are TRBV5-5 and TRBJ1-5; 7 bases map to TRBD1. J was trimmed by 9 bases and V by 0 bases; bases with no gene match: 9. Germline V lookup: CDR1 SGHKS, CDR2 YYEKEE (reference sequence). The CDR3 covers 15 residues. The CDR3 DNA reads TGTGCCAGCAGCTTGGATGACAGGGAGGGGTCGCCCCAGCATTTT. The encoded protein is CASSLDDREGSPQHF.

This clonotype was counted a few times. The V and J genes are TRBV6-2 or TRBV6-3 and TRBJ1-5; D is ambiguous. CDR3 size: 14 residues. Germline V lookup: CDR1 MNHEY, CDR2 SVGEGT. V lost 4 bases and J 3 bases, leaving 10 bases between the germline ends. This CDR3 is CASSWTEFNQPQHF. CDR3 nucleotides: TGTGCCAGCAGTTGGACGGAATTCAATCAGCCCCAGCATTTT.

Concerning this clonotype: A much larger clone sits a single nucleotide away, making a read error possible. The V call is TRBV7-6, the J call TRBJ2-7; D possibly matches TRBD1 or TRBD2 (5 bases each). The germline CDR1 and CDR2 sequences are SGHVS and FNYEAQ. V lost 5 bases, J lost 2 bases, and 16 bases lay in between. The CDR3 is 15 amino acids. The CDR3, as DNA: TGTGCCAGCAGCGGGGGACGGGGTATCCCCTACGAGCAGTACTTC. Protein sequence: CASSGGRGIPYEQYF.

This clonotype showed up many times. The V and J genes are TRBV19 and TRBJ2-3; no clear D. The germline V gene encodes CDR1 LNHDA and CDR2 SQIVND (reference sequence). The CDR3 runs 13 residues. Trimming pared 3 bases from V and 6 bases from J, leaving 10 bases between. The CDR3 is CASSMMGFDTQYF. In DNA, the CDR3 is TGTGCCAGTAGTATGATGGGTTTCGATACGCAGTATTTT.

This clonotype has just a few counts. The chain carries TRBV21-1 and TRBJ2-5; the table's D call, TRBD2, has no DNA check behind it. TRBV21-1 is termed a pseudogene. The CDR3 spans 19 residues. The CDR3 protein is CASSKGGLAGSGDMETQYF. DNA of the CDR3: TGTGCCAGCAGCAAAGGGGGCCTAGCGGGGTCCGGGGATATGGAGACCCAGTACTTC.

The chain couples TRBV4-1 to TRBJ2-7; 9 positions agree with TRBD1. CDR1 and CDR2 (germline): MGHRA, YSYEKL. V gave up 0 bases and J gave up 6 bases; unmatched junction bases: 9. This CDR3 spans 16 amino acids. Here the CDR3 reads CASSQDSGTGTIEQYF. The CDR3 DNA reads TGCGCCAGCAGCCAAGACTCCGGGACAGGGACTATCGAGCAGTACTTC.

Comment on this clonotype: This may stem from a read error, because a much larger clone lies one nucleotide away. This rearrangement joins TRBV7-9 to TRBJ1-1, with unresolved D. The CDR3 length is 12 residues. Germline CDR1 and CDR2: SEHNR and FQNEAQ (reference sequence). The V gene lost 8 bases and the J gene lost 5 bases, with 12 bases spanning the gap. The CDR3 DNA sequence: TGTGCCAGCCGTTCGGCTGGGACTGAAGCTTTCTTT. Translating gives CASRSAGTEAFF.

In this sample, this clonotype turned up many times. V gene TRBV6-5 combines with J gene TRBJ2-2; maybe TRBD1 (6 bases). Germline-derived CDR1 and CDR2 are MNHEY and SVGAGI. This CDR3 is built from 14 residues. Between the trimmed V and J ends, which lost 6 bases and 1 base, there was a span of 9 bases. The CDR3 is CASRTGVNTGELFF. DNA for the CDR3: TGTGCCAGCAGGACAGGCGTGAACACCGGGGAGCTGTTTTTT.